This T cell receptor beta chain was captured in a study of radiotherapy plus CTLA-4 blockade in lung cancer. The method was immunoSEQ multiplex PCR; TCRdb's version includes in-frame clones alone and lacks a portion of them. The sample holds about 120,000 clones, 80% to 90% seen once. Germline V gene data show CDR1 as MNHNS and CDR2 as SASEGT. The length of the CDR3 is 13 residues. The ends lost 5 bases at V and 2 bases at J; junction bases unmatched: 2. The receptor comes from a human donor with non-small cell lung cancer that progressed on radiotherapy plus ipilimumab. The chain couples TRBV6-1 to TRBJ1-2; the match to TRBD1 covers 7 bases. The material sequenced was peripheral blood, taken from a patient treated with radiotherapy plus ipilimumab. CDR3 loop: CASSPTGNYGYTF. The DNA for the CDR3 is TGTGCCAGCAGTCCGACAGGGAACTATGGCTACACCTTC.